The present entry profiles one T cell receptor beta chain with its context. Its antigen is as yet unknown. The entry originates in a study of T cell responses to AZD1222 COVID-19 vaccine. Notes on the study in general: Spike regions recognized by vaccine-associated CD4 TCRs spanned the protein, led by 160-218 and 743-854. Baseline seropositivity occurred in only six AZD1222 recipients.

TCRdb keeps only in-frame clones here, not all; method: immunoSEQ multiplex PCR. The table lists some 110,000 clones, approximately 86% of them singletons. V shed 6 bases and J shed 0 bases, with 9 bases lying between them. The germline gives CDR1 LNHDA, CDR2 SQIVND (reference sequence). The CDR3 spans 14 residues. The chain uses TRBV19 and TRBJ2-1, with D possibly TRBD2 on 5 matching bases. This material consisted of peripheral blood, taken 28 days after the second dose of the MenACWY control vaccine. The TCR originated in an adult who received the MenACWY meningococcal vaccine as a control. DNA of the CDR3: TGTGCCAGTAGGAGGGATCACTCCTACAATGAGCAGTTCTTC. Its translation is CASRRDHSYNEQFF.